These 30 T cell receptor beta chains were sequenced from one sample in a study of shared clonotypes between healthy human individuals (dated by TCRdb to 2018 to 2020). CD8 naive samples consisted of CD45RO-negative cells that were positively selected for CCR7, yielding a CD45RA+CCR7+ population without TemRA cells. Libraries were built with the immunoSEQ multiplex PCR assay. The source is immuneACCESS, and TCRdb retained only in-frame sequences with V and J called. Part of the clones is not carried over; for the studies checked, unresolved V genes explain less than half of this, and the remainder is unexplained. Counted in this sample were some 2 million clones; about 95% of them appeared once. Jointly, the top ten make up 1.1% of the sample. The sequencing input was naive CD8+ T cells sorted from blood. The cell subset or site label of this sample denotes: CD45RA+CCR7+. Receptor source: a man between 18 and 29 years old in good health.

This rearrangement joins TRBV4-1 to TRBJ2-1; D gene ambiguous. Germline V CDR1 and CDR2: MGHRA, YSYEKL. V was clipped by 1 base and J by 8 bases, with 12 bases between them. The CDR3 is 14 amino acids. CDR3 protein: CASSQVAELYEQFF. CDR3 DNA: TGCGCCAGCAGCCAAGTGGCGGAGCTATATGAGCAGTTCTTC.

The chain recombines TRBV2 with TRBJ2-3; 12 positions match TRBD2. Germline CDR1 reads SNHLY; CDR2 reads FYNNEI. V lost 9 bases to trimming and J lost 0 bases; unmatched junction nucleotides: 10. The CDR3 is 17 amino acids. CDR3 in DNA: TGTGCCAGAGAAGGGACTAGCGGGCCGATTAGCACAGATACGCAGTATTTT. Translation gives CAREGTSGPISTDTQYF.

In DNA form, the CDR3 reads TGCGCCAGCAGCCAAGGAGGGTGGGAGGCCGGGGAGCTGTTTTTT. This encodes CASSQGGWEAGELFF. The chain employs TRBV4-1 and TRBJ2-2, with a possible D match to TRBD2 (6 bases). The CDR3 runs 15 residues. V lost 1 base to trimming and J lost 6 bases, with 12 bases between them. Germline V CDR1 and CDR2: MGHRA, YSYEKL.

The V call is TRBV11-2, the J call TRBJ2-7, with D uncertain. Deletions cut 2 bases from V and 2 bases from J, with 13 bases between. Germline V gene data show CDR1 as SGHAT and CDR2 as FQNNGV. This CDR3 spans 15 amino acids. The CDR3 region has the DNA TGTGCCAGCAGCTTAAGCCCAGAAACGGCCTACGAGCAGTACTTC. Translation: CASSLSPETAYEQYF.

The chain is built from TRBV27 and TRBJ2-2; 9 bases match TRBD1. Germline assignment: CDR1 MNHEY and CDR2 SMNVEV (reference sequence). V lost 0 bases to trimming and J lost 6 bases; unmatched junction nucleotides: 8. This CDR3 has 17 amino acids. CDR3 loop: CASSLSPGTGKSGELFF. As DNA, the CDR3 is TGTGCCAGCAGTTTATCGCCCGGGACAGGGAAGTCCGGGGAGCTGTTTTTT.

The chain has TRBV6-6 and TRBJ2-3, with D maybe TRBD2 (5 bases). The CDR3 consists of 15 residues. Trimming cost V 3 bases and J 1 base, with 11 bases left between them. Looked up from germline, CDR1 is MNHNY and CDR2 is SVGAGI (reference sequence). CDR3 nucleotide sequence: TGTGCCAGCAGTTATGTAGCGTATCGCACAGATACGCAGTATTTT. It yields the protein CASSYVAYRTDTQYF.

V gene TRBV27 combines with J gene TRBJ1-6; perhaps TRBD1 as D (5 bases). This CDR3 has 13 amino acids. Trimming took 5 bases from V and 10 from J, leaving 12 bases between them. Germline values: CDR1 MNHEY, CDR2 SMNVEV (reference sequence). The CDR3 is CASSPGNPSPLHF. The CDR3 region has the DNA TGTGCCAGCAGTCCAGGGAACCCATCACCCCTCCACTTT.

CDR3 region: CASSLGRDNSPLHF. The CDR3, as DNA: TGTGCCAGCAGTTTAGGGAGAGATAATTCACCCCTCCACTTT. The V call is TRBV27, the J call TRBJ1-6, with D unclear. Germline V CDR1 and CDR2: MNHEY, SMNVEV (reference sequence). The germline V and J ends were trimmed by 2 bases and 5 bases, with 7 bases remaining between them. CDR3 length: 14 residues.

The rearrangement uses TRBV6-4 and TRBJ2-5, with a tentative D call TRBD2 (5 bases). Germline V gives CDR1 MRHNA, CDR2 SNTAGT. The CDR3 totals 15 residues. V lost 0 bases and J lost 4, with 12 bases in between. CDR3: CASSDSPSSPETQYF. CDR3 nucleotides: TGTGCCAGCAGTGACTCCCCTTCTAGCCCAGAGACCCAGTACTTC.

This chain joins TRBV4-1 and TRBJ2-7; a possible D gene is TRBD2 (6 bases). The germline V gene encodes CDR1 MGHRA and CDR2 YSYEKL. The CDR3 has 16 residues. The V end lost 0 bases, the J end lost 0 bases, and 12 bases lay between the germline ends. The CDR3 DNA is TGCGCCAGCAGCCAAGAACCGGGAGCCCTCTCCTACGAGCAGTACTTC. Encoded protein: CASSQEPGALSYEQYF.

This rearrangement joins TRBV30 to TRBJ2-5; possible D gene TRBD2, 5 bases. Trimming left V 7 bases short and J 5 bases short, with 14 bases between. This CDR3 region has 12 residues. Germline lookup yields CDR1 GTSNPN and CDR2 SVGIG (reference sequence). CDR3 coding DNA: TGTGCCTTGGAGGCGGGCCCCGAGACCCAGTACTTC. Translated, it gives CALEAGPETQYF.

The chain carries TRBV2 and TRBJ1-1; 9 bases fit TRBD1. This CDR3 is built from 12 residues. Per germline, CDR1 SNHLY and CDR2 FYNNEI. The J segment lost 3 bases and the V segment lost 11 bases, leaving 4 bases of the junction unmatched. CDR3 in amino acids: CAGQGLDTEAFF. The CDR3 nucleotides read TGTGCCGGACAGGGGCTGGACACTGAAGCTTTCTTT.

The CDR3 bases are TGTGCCAGCAGTGTCGGGGCCCTGGACAATCAGCCCCAGCATTTT. This codes for CASSVGALDNQPQHF. The chain uses TRBV2 and TRBJ1-5; maybe TRBD1 (5 bases). Germline CDR1 and CDR2: SNHLY and FYNNEI. The CDR3 is 15 residues long. Trimming left V 4 bases short and J 3 bases short, with 13 bases between.

V usage is TRBV27 and J usage is TRBJ2-1; 7 nucleotides align to TRBD1. Unmatched junction bases numbered 8, after V lost 3 bases and J lost 3 bases. Germline CDR1 is MNHEY and CDR2 is SMNVEV (reference sequence). This CDR3 region has 16 residues. The CDR3 bases are TGTGCCAGCAGTTTGGGGCCGGGGACAGACTACAATGAGCAGTTCTTC. Amino acid sequence: CASSLGPGTDYNEQFF.

The genes are TRBV5-1 and TRBJ1-2, with 8 bases identical to TRBD1. The V gene end was trimmed by 4 bases and the J gene end by 8 bases; junction bases not matched to a gene: 7. This CDR3 comprises 13 residues. Germline loops: CDR1 SGHRS, CDR2 YFSETQ. CDR3 sequence (DNA): TGCGCCAGCAGCCGCCCCGACAGGGGCGGCTACACCTTC. This encodes CASSRPDRGGYTF.

The gene calls are TRBV9 and TRBJ2-5; the D is unclear. The germline V and J ends were trimmed by 3 bases and 5 bases, with 14 bases remaining between them. Germline loops: CDR1 SGDLS, CDR2 YYNGEE. The length of the CDR3 is 14 residues. Here the CDR3 reads CASSGGRARETQYF. DNA of the CDR3: TGTGCCAGCAGCGGGGGAAGGGCCCGGGAGACCCAGTACTTC.

J is TRBJ2-3 and V is TRBV10-2; D unresolved. The CDR3 is 15 amino acids. V was pared by 7 bases and J by 8 bases, with 22 bases between. Germline values: CDR1 WSHSY, CDR2 SAAADI. CDR3 in amino acids: CASKLPNEASSTQYF. Written as DNA, the CDR3 is TGCGCCAGCAAGTTACCCAATGAAGCGTCAAGTACGCAGTATTTT.

The chain carries TRBV10-2 and TRBJ2-1; D remains unclear. V lost 1 base and J 4 bases, leaving 5 bases between the germline ends. This CDR3 has 13 residues. The V gene's germline CDR1 is WSHSY and CDR2 SAAADI. Written as DNA, the CDR3 is TGCGCCAGCAGTGAGTTCTGGTACAATGAGCAGTTCTTC. Its translation: CASSEFWYNEQFF.

The gene calls are TRBV5-6 and TRBJ2-7, with no clear D. This CDR3 is built from 14 residues. V lost 0 bases and J lost 10, with 17 bases in between. Germline V gene lookup returns CDR1 SGHDT and CDR2 YYEEEE. The CDR3 sequence is CASSLGVVGFEQYF. The CDR3 nucleotides are TGTGCCAGCAGCTTGGGAGTTGTTGGTTTTGAACAGTACTTC.

This rearrangement joins TRBV2 to TRBJ2-2, with 13 bases identical to TRBD2. Germline V lookup: CDR1 SNHLY, CDR2 FYNNEI. Trimming cost V 4 bases and J 2 bases; bases outside gene matches: 1. CDR3 length: 16 amino acids. CDR3 sequence reads: CASSGTSGRNTGELFF. CDR3 DNA: TGTGCCAGCAGTGGGACTAGCGGGAGAAACACCGGGGAGCTGTTTTTT.

This chain connects TRBV6-5 to TRBJ1-2, with D tentatively TRBD1 (6 bases). This CDR3 region has 14 residues. Deletions cut 0 bases from V and 10 bases from J, with 15 bases between. The germline CDR1 and CDR2 sequences are MNHEY and SVGAGI. The CDR3 loop is CASSYSSGADDYTF. CDR3 nucleotide sequence: TGTGCCAGCAGTTACTCATCAGGGGCTGATGACTACACCTTC.

The CDR3 DNA reads TGTGCCAGCAGGCCCGGGGGAGGTCAGCCCCAGCATTTT. Its translation is CASRPGGGQPQHF. This chain links TRBV27 with TRBJ1-5; D is possibly TRBD1 (5 bases). Germline CDR1 reads MNHEY; CDR2 reads SMNVEV (reference sequence). Trimming removed 6 bases from V and 6 bases from J, with 12 bases in between. The CDR3 covers 13 residues.

CDR3 in amino acids: CASSPGWGDYEQYF. CDR3 coding DNA: TGTGCCAGTAGTCCCGGTTGGGGGGACTACGAGCAGTACTTC. This sequence joins TRBV19 and TRBJ2-7, with D tentatively TRBD2 (6 bases). Germline CDR1 LNHDA, CDR2 SQIVND (reference sequence). Trimming took 5 bases from V and 3 from J, leaving 14 bases between them. The CDR3 extends over 14 amino acids.

The chain uses TRBV11-2 and TRBJ1-1; D perhaps matches TRBD1 (6 bases). The germline V gene encodes CDR1 SGHAT and CDR2 FQNNGV. The CDR3 length is 14 residues. V lost 1 base and J 4 bases, leaving 10 bases between the germline ends. CDR3 bases: TGTGCCAGCAGCTTAGGAGGGGGTATCACTGAAGCTTTCTTT. Amino acids: CASSLGGGITEAFF.

The chain links TRBV6-1 to TRBJ1-5, with D perhaps TRBD1 (5 bases). V gave up 2 bases and J gave up 7 bases, with 9 bases separating them. The CDR3 length is 13 residues. Per germline, CDR1 MNHNS and CDR2 SASEGT. Written as DNA, the CDR3 is TGTGCCAGCAGTGAACCTGGGGCGCAGCCCCAGCATTTT. This gives the protein CASSEPGAQPQHF.

The chain uses TRBV5-1 and TRBJ2-6, with 7 bases that match TRBD1. The V and J ends lost 4 bases and 0 bases, in that order; junction bases with no gene match: 10. The V gene's germline CDR1 is SGHRS and CDR2 YFSETQ. The length of the CDR3 is 18 residues. The CDR3 region is CASSVPGGNYSGANVLTF. DNA of the CDR3: TGCGCCAGCAGCGTGCCAGGGGGAAACTACTCTGGGGCCAACGTCCTGACTTTC. The full variable domain, its missing parts supplied by reference TRBV5-1 and TRBJ2-6, is KAGVTQTPRYLIKTRGQQVTLSCSPISGHRSVSWYQQTPGQGLQFLFEYFSETQRNKGNFPGRFSGRQFSNSRSEMNVSTLELGDSALYLCASSVPGGNYSGANVLTFGAGSRLTVL.

The chain employs TRBV4-2 and TRBJ2-3; D is uncertain. This CDR3 has 17 residues. Germline values: CDR1 LGHNA, CDR2 YNFKEQ. V lost 0 bases, J lost 3 bases, and 16 bases lay in between. The CDR3 DNA is TGTGCCAGCAGCCAAGATCCGGCTAGTTTAACGACAGATACGCAGTATTTT. It is translated as CASSQDPASLTTDTQYF.

V and J are TRBV27 and TRBJ2-1; 8 nucleotides match TRBD2. In germline, CDR1 is MNHEY, CDR2 SMNVEV (reference sequence). Trimming removed 4 bases from V and 8 bases from J; junction bases left unmatched: 13. The CDR3 has 16 amino acids. The CDR3 bases are TGTGCCAGCAGTTCACTAGCGGCCCCCTTCCTCGATGAGCAGTTCTTC. Translated, it gives CASSSLAAPFLDEQFF.

This clone showed up just once. V usage is TRBV11-2 and J usage is TRBJ2-2; tentative D call: TRBD1 (5 bases). Germline CDR1 reads SGHAT; CDR2 reads FQNNGV. The CDR3 has 15 residues. V gave up 1 base and J gave up 1 base, with 7 bases separating them. The CDR3 DNA is TGTGCCAGCAGCTTAGTAGGACAGAACACCGGGGAGCTGTTTTTT. It translates to CASSLVGQNTGELFF.

The chain uses TRBV12-1 and TRBJ2-5; the tabulated D call, TRBD2, remains unverified against the DNA. TRBV12-1 is recorded as a pseudogene. This CDR3 comprises 19 residues. CDR3 DNA sequence: TGTGCCAGCACCCCCACCTATCAAGCGGGAGGGCACACGAAGAAGACCCAGTACTTC. Its protein product is CASTPTYQAGGHTKKTQYF.